Below, one T cell receptor beta chain is given with its context. This clone showed up just a few times. Its antigen has not been determined. No base quality values were provided; no much bigger clone lies one nucleotide off. This sample was taken from a study of blood T cell repertoires in COVID-19 (dated by TCRdb to about 2020). At the level of the whole study: Samples from collaborators originated in the United States, Italy and Spain and spanned both the acute and convalescent phases of COVID-19. Subjects who had been exposed to COVID-19, were actively infected with it, or had recovered from it provided the deeply sampled blood TCRbeta repertoires that made up the dataset. The repertoires were released in a freely available public database intended as a resource for research on the immune response to SARS-CoV-2. The sample metadata nearly always contained a de-identified subject ID, COVID-19 status, age in years and sex. The prospective study material was composed of cDNA or gDNA derived from T cells, B-cell-depleted T cells, or PBMCs. Samples were obtained from the ongoing ImmuneRACE study (first 160 participants) and from over 1,000 subjects provided by 6 global collaborators. HLA class I and class II types, where available, came from metadata supplied by the sample provider rather than from assay-based typing. The research as a whole found: The quantity of clinical and demographic metadata differed by source and by participant and was supplied without curation.

Deletion took 1 base off V and 7 bases off J, with a span of 7 bases between the germline ends. CDR1 SGHVS and CDR2 FQNEAQ were looked up in the germline V gene. The CDR3 measures 12 amino acids from cysteine to phenylalanine. The read is trimmed to its CDR3 DNA, 36 bases read in frame from base 1. TCRbeta CDR3 regions were amplified from genomic DNA using the immunoSEQ Assay, a bias-controlled multiplex PCR. The study's own analysis went as follows. Nucleated cell counts per sample were estimated from amplification of reference gene primers within the assay. Sequence reads were collapsed and filtered to measure the absolute abundance of every unique TCRbeta CDR3 rearrangement. For each sample, productive Simpson clonality was calculated by taking the square root of Simpson's diversity index across productive rearrangements. In its TCRdb copy, this immuneACCESS table keeps in-frame sequences only and misses some clones. Where compared with another copy, unresolved V genes explain less than half of these, and the others have no known cause. V and J calls plus clone size are reproduced from that table; the DNA served to infer D and trimming. The sample table shows 370,000 or so clones, and around 87% are seen once. The ten largest clones represent approximately 1.3% of the sample.

Participants in the prospective study were enrolled through a virtual design, were aged about 18 to 89 years, and lived in roughly 25 United States geographic areas. Cohort assignment in the prospective study relied on participant-reported clinical history from a screening survey and a study questionnaire. ImmuneRACE Cohort 3 recovered participants were defined by two consecutive negative NP/OP PCR tests, healthcare professional clearance, or symptom resolution. Each participant in the prospective study had whole blood, serum and a nasopharyngeal or oropharyngeal swab collected by mobile phlebotomists. Over a roughly 2-month period, participants in the prospective study had the option of providing additional blood draws and questionnaires. Blood samples from the prospective study were shipped frozen or at room temperature prior to DNA extraction.

The source is a man younger than 45 who had recovered from COVID-19. What was sequenced was PBMCs or T cells enriched from blood (not recorded which). The rearranged segments are TRBV7-8 and TRBJ1-1; the D gene lacks a confident call. The sequenced DNA is TGTGCCAGCAGCTTAGGTTCCCATGAAGCTTTCTTT. Its product reads: CASSLGSHEAFF.